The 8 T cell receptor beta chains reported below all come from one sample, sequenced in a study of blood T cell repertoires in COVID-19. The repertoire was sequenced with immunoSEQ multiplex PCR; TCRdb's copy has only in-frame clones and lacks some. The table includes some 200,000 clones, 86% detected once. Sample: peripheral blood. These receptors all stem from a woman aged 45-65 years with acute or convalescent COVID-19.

CDR3 protein: CASSQTEETQYF. CDR3 DNA sequence: TGTGCCAGCAGCCAGACAGAAGAGACCCAGTACTTC. The rearrangement links TRBV3-1 (or the pseudogene TRBV3-2) to TRBJ2-5; perhaps TRBD1 as D (5 bases). This CDR3 contains 12 residues. V lost 3 bases, J lost 3 bases, and 5 bases lay in between. The germline gives CDR1 LGHDT, CDR2 YNNKEL (reference sequence).

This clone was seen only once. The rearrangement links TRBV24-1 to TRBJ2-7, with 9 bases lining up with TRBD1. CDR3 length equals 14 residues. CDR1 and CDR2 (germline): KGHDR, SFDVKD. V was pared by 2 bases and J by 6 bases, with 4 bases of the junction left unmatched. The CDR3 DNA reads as TGTGCCACCAGTGATTGGAGGACAGGGGTCGAGCAGTACTTC. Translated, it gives CATSDWRTGVEQYF.

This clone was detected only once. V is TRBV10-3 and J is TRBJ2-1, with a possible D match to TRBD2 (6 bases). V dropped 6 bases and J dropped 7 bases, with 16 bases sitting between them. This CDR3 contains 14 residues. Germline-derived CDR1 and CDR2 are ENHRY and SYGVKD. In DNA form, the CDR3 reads TGTGCCATCAGGTCCCCTGCGGGAACGAATGAGCAGTTCTTC. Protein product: CAIRSPAGTNEQFF.

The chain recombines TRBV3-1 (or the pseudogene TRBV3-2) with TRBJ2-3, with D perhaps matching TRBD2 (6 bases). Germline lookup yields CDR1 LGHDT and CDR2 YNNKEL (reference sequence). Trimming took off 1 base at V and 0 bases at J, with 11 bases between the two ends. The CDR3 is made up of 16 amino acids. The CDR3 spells CASSQGGVTSTDTQYF. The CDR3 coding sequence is TGTGCCAGCAGCCAAGGGGGGGTCACTAGCACAGATACGCAGTATTTT.

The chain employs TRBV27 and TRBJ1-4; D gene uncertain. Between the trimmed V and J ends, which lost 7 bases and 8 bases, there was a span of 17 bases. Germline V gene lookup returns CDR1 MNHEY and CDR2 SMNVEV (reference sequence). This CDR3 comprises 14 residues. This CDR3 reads CASKMGGLREKLFF. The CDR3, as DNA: TGTGCCAGCAAAATGGGAGGGCTGAGAGAAAAACTGTTTTTT.

CDR3 loop: CATSDSLAPGELFF. The CDR3 region has the DNA TGTGCCACCAGTGATTCTCTAGCGCCCGGGGAGCTGTTTTTT. V and J are TRBV24-1 and TRBJ2-2; TRBD2 is a possible D gene (6 bases). Per the germline V gene, CDR1 is KGHDR and CDR2 is SFDVKD. CDR3 size: 14 residues. The V gene lost 2 bases and the J gene lost 6 bases, with 9 bases spanning the gap.

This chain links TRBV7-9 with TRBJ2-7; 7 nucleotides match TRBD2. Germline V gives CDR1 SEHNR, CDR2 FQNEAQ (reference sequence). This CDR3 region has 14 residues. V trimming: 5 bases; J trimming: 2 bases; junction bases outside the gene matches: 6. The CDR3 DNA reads TGTGCCAGCAGCCCCCGGGACTATACCTACGAGCAGTACTTC. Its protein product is CASSPRDYTYEQYF.

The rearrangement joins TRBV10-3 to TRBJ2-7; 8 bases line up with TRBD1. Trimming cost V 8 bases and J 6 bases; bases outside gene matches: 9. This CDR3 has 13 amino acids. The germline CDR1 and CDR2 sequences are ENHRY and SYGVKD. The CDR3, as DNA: TGTGCCATCTTGGACAGGGTGGGAAGCGAGCAGTACTTC. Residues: CAILDRVGSEQYF.